Detailed here is one T cell receptor beta chain. Its antigen is undetermined. The record originates from a study of regulatory and conventional T cells in RAG deficiency. General study results and limits: Shannon entropy fell and Simpson indices rose in RAG-deficient patients.

This table comes from immunoSEQ multiplex PCR, and its TCRdb copy is limited to in-frame clones, with some not included. The sample consists of 20,000 to 25,000 clones, around 95% of them appearing once. Conventional CD4+ T cells were sorted from blood as CD25-low CD127-high cells. This CDR3 is 15 amino acids long. The V end was cut by 2 bases, the J end by 5 bases, with 13 bases between. From germline, CDR1 is SGHVS and CDR2 FQNEAQ. This same sample was also taken into another study, of regulatory T cells. That work adds: Amplification used 52 TRBV primers and 13 TRBJ primers.

The receptor's source is a human donor in good health. The sequenced sample was CD25- CD4+ T cells sorted from blood. The rearrangement joins TRBV7-8 to TRBJ2-1; tentative D call: TRBD2 (5 bases). CDR3 in DNA: TGTGCCAGCAGCTTAAGGCTAGCTGGGGACAATGAGCAGTTCTTC. As protein: CASSLRLAGDNEQFF.